Listed below are T cell receptor beta chains from one sample, sequenced in a study of Ad26.COV2.S vaccination and SARS-CoV-2 variants. Profiled with immunoSEQ multiplex PCR; TCRdb holds only in-frame clones, not every one. This table has fewer than 150,000 clones, approximately 90% appearing once. The sample was peripheral blood, taken after recovery from COVID-19. The receptor source for this set is a human donor who had recovered from COVID-19. Each CDR3 is given with its conserved first and last residue. A D gene is named only where the DNA matches it firmly. Clone size, where shown, is once, few, many, or a class for clones that have expanded.

d_gene | abundance | j_gene | v_gene | CDR3aa | CDR3nt
TRBD2 | . | TRBJ2-5 | TRBV6-5 | CASSGAGAVETQYF | TGTGCCAGCAGCGGAGCGGGGGCGGTGGAGACCCAGTACTTC
TRBD1 | . | TRBJ2-3 | TRBV5-1 | CASSYWTGDPAGTQYF | TGCGCCAGCAGCTATTGGACAGGGGACCCCGCGGGTACGCAGTATTTT
. | . | TRBJ2-5 | TRBV7-2 | CASSPSGTQETQYF | TGTGCCAGCAGCCCTTCCGGGACCCAAGAGACCCAGTACTTC
. | . | TRBJ1-1 | TRBV7-9 | CASSLPSFLGNTEAFF | TGTGCCAGCAGCTTGCCTTCATTTCTCGGGAACACTGAAGCTTTCTTT
. | . | TRBJ2-1 | TRBV6-2/TRBV6-3 | CASSSGHYNEQFF | TGTGCCAGCAGTTCGGGCCACTACAATGAGCAGTTCTTC
TRBD2 | . | TRBJ2-1 | TRBV7-9 | CASSPRVASGGDQQFF | TGTGCCAGCAGCCCTCGAGTGGCTAGCGGGGGGGACCAGCAGTTCTTC
TRBD1 | . | TRBJ2-7 | TRBV6-5 | CASSRSGTGLYEQYF | TGTGCCAGCAGCCGAAGCGGGACAGGGTTATACGAGCAGTACTTC
TRBD1 | . | TRBJ1-5 | TRBV6-5 | CATGTVNQPQHF | TGTGCCACCGGGACAGTCAATCAGCCCCAGCATTTT
. | . | TRBJ2-7 | TRBV6-5 | CASSPTGVYEQYF | TGTGCCAGCAGCCCCACGGGTGTCTACGAGCAGTACTTC
TRBD2 | . | TRBJ2-3 | TRBV5-1 | CASSDGASGGRRTDTQYF | TGCGCCAGCAGCGATGGGGCTAGCGGGGGGCGGCGCACAGATACGCAGTATTTT
. | . | TRBJ1-6 | TRBV14 | CASSQSRSPLHF | TGTGCCAGCAGCCAATCCCGATCACCCCTCCACTTT
. | . | TRBJ1-2 | TRBV6-4 | CASSCVRGDYGYTF | TGTGCCAGCAGTTGTGTTCGGGGGGACTATGGCTACACCTTC
. | few | TRBJ1-1 | TRBV5-4 | CASSLWGADTEAFF | TGTGCCAGCAGCTTGTGGGGGGCCGACACTGAAGCTTTCTTT
. | . | TRBJ1-1 | TRBV6-6 | CASTLGSTEAFF | TGTGCCAGCACCTTAGGGAGCACTGAAGCTTTCTTT
. | . | TRBJ1-2 | TRBV5-6 | CASSLGPGGGYTF | TGTGCCAGCAGCTTGGGGCCGGGCGGTGGCTACACCTTC
TRBD2 | once | TRBJ2-1 | TRBV6-5 | CASRTREGREQFF | TGTGCCAGCAGAACCAGGGAGGGTAGAGAGCAGTTCTTC
TRBD1 | . | TRBJ1-4 | TRBV7-9 | CASSRSTQGAGEKLFF | TGTGCCAGCAGCCGATCAACACAGGGGGCAGGCGAAAAACTGTTTTTT
. | once | TRBJ2-1 | TRBV7-8 | CASSLPGAGNHEQFF | TGTGCCAGCAGCCTCCCGGGAGCGGGTAACCATGAGCAGTTCTTC
TRBD2 | . | TRBJ2-3 | TRBV10-3 | CAISRSGSNTDTQYF | TGTGCCATCAGCCGTAGCGGGTCAAACACAGATACGCAGTATTTT
TRBD1 | . | TRBJ1-6 | TRBV28 | CASTREGQGKSPLHF | TGTGCCAGCACCAGAGAGGGACAGGGCAAATCACCCCTCCACTTT
. | . | TRBJ1-2 | TRBV28 | CASSPDGVAYGYTF | TGTGCCAGCAGTCCTGACGGAGTTGCCTATGGCTACACCTTC
TRBD1 | . | TRBJ2-3 | TRBV28 | CASQSPGQGGDTQYF | TGTGCCAGTCAGAGCCCGGGACAGGGCGGAGATACGCAGTATTTT
. | few | TRBJ1-5 | TRBV25-1 | CASSGGYNQPQHF | TGTGCCAGCAGTGGTGGCTACAATCAGCCCCAGCATTTT
. | . | TRBJ1-1 | TRBV11-3 | CASSLEGSEAFF | TGTGCCAGCAGCTTAGAGGGGAGTGAAGCTTTCTTT
. | once | TRBJ1-2 | TRBV30 | CAWSEDGLRWGYTF | TGTGCCTGGAGCGAGGACGGGCTTAGATGGGGCTACACCTTC
. | . | TRBJ1-5 | TRBV15 | CATSRVWGGEPQHF | TGTGCCACCAGCAGAGTTTGGGGGGGCGAGCCCCAGCATTTT
TRBD2 | once | TRBJ2-2 | TRBV5-6 | CASSLTSGGPGTGELFF | TGTGCCAGCAGCCTTACTAGCGGGGGGCCAGGCACCGGGGAGCTGTTTTTT
. | . | TRBJ2-7 | TRBV28 | CASSPRQFSEQYF | TGTGCCAGCAGTCCGAGACAGTTTAGCGAGCAGTACTTC
. | . | TRBJ1-3 | TRBV6-2/TRBV6-3 | CASSRQWFSGNTIYF | TGTGCCAGCAGTCGTCAGTGGTTCTCTGGAAACACCATATATTTT
. | . | TRBJ2-2 | TRBV27 | CASSRQLSKNTGELFF | TGTGCCAGCAGCAGACAGCTATCTAAGAACACCGGGGAGCTGTTTTTT
TRBD1 | . | TRBJ2-1 | TRBV12-3/TRBV12-4 | CASSSTGGAEQFF | TGTGCCAGCAGCTCCACAGGGGGCGCGGAGCAGTTCTTC
. | few | TRBJ2-3 | TRBV29-1 | CSVEGTASTDTQYF | TGCAGCGTTGAAGGGACTGCTAGCACAGATACGCAGTATTTT
. | . | TRBJ1-6 | TRBV7-9 | CASSLAVGLITLHF | TGTGCCAGCAGCTTAGCGGTGGGCCTAATCACCCTCCACTTT
TRBD1 | . | TRBJ1-5 | TRBV6-5 | CASRKDRAQPQHF | TGTGCCAGCAGGAAGGACAGGGCTCAGCCCCAGCATTTT
TRBD1 | once | TRBJ1-4 | TRBV18 | CASSLQGGSPVTNEKLFF | TGTGCCAGCTCACTACAGGGGGGTTCCCCTGTAACTAATGAAAAACTGTTTTTT
. | few | TRBJ1-4 | TRBV4-1 | CASSHGRGREKLFF | TGCGCCAGCAGCCACGGTCGAGGGCGCGAAAAACTGTTTTTT
TRBD1 | . | TRBJ2-7 | TRBV6-2/TRBV6-3 | CASSFDRGLFEQYF | TGTGCCAGCAGTTTCGACAGGGGTCTTTTTGAGCAGTACTTC
. | . | TRBJ1-1 | TRBV6-5 | CASRQTVDTEAFF | TGTGCCAGCAGGCAGACAGTCGACACTGAAGCTTTCTTT
TRBD1 | . | TRBJ2-7 | TRBV13 | CASSLFPGTGGYEQYF | TGTGCCAGCAGCTTATTCCCTGGGACAGGGGGTTACGAGCAGTACTTC
. | . | TRBJ1-5 | TRBV28 | CASNLRQVSNQPQHF | TGTGCCAGCAACCTCCGACAGGTTAGCAATCAGCCCCAGCATTTT
. | once | TRBJ1-3 | TRBV12-5 | CASGPRVPYGNTIYF | TGTGCTAGTGGACCCAGGGTTCCTTATGGAAACACCATATATTTT
TRBD1 | . | TRBJ2-2 | TRBV4-1 | CASSRSGGRGFGELFF | TGCGCCAGCAGCCGTTCAGGGGGCAGAGGTTTCGGGGAGCTGTTTTTT
TRBD1 | once | TRBJ1-2 | TRBV7-2 | CASSQDRGRDGYTF | TGTGCCAGCAGCCAAGACAGGGGGCGAGATGGCTACACCTTC
TRBD1 | . | TRBJ1-2 | TRBV2 | CAGLRDRGGDGYTF | TGTGCCGGCCTCCGAGACAGGGGAGGAGATGGCTACACCTTC
. | . | TRBJ1-2 | TRBV3-1/TRBV3-2 | CASSQDWGAPGYTF | TGTGCCAGCAGCCAAGATTGGGGGGCGCCTGGCTACACCTTC
. | . | TRBJ1-1 | TRBV11-2 | CASSLEVLPGSTEAFF | TGTGCCAGCAGCTTAGAGGTACTCCCGGGGAGCACTGAAGCTTTCTTT
TRBD2 | . | TRBJ2-5 | TRBV12-5 | CASGSGSSGGAHETQYF | TGTGCTAGTGGTTCCGGCTCTAGCGGGGGGGCCCATGAGACCCAGTACTTC
. | . | TRBJ1-2 | TRBV27 | CASSRLDKNYGYTF | TGTGCCAGCAGTAGGTTGGACAAAAACTATGGCTACACCTTC
TRBD1 | . | TRBJ1-2 | TRBV6-1 | CASSEPGQSNYGYTF | TGTGCCAGCAGTGAGCCGGGACAGTCTAACTATGGCTACACCTTC
. | . | TRBJ1-2 | TRBV27 | CASSLGRGPGYGYTF | TGTGCCAGCAGTTTGGGGCGGGGGCCGGGCTATGGCTACACCTTC
. | . | TRBJ2-7 | TRBV15 | CATSPSGDSYEQYF | TGTGCCACCAGCCCCTCAGGGGACTCCTACGAGCAGTACTTC
. | . | TRBJ2-2 | TRBV24-1 | CATSDPAQGTGELFF | TGTGCCACCAGTGATCCGGCGCAGGGGACCGGGGAGCTGTTTTTT
TRBD1 | . | TRBJ2-7 | TRBV4-1 | CASSQDRGQAYYEQYF | TGCGCCAGCAGCCAAGATCGGGGACAGGCTTACTACGAGCAGTACTTC
. | . | TRBJ2-1 | TRBV6-2/TRBV6-3 | CASSSRVAPSSYNEQFF | TGTGCCAGCAGTTCGAGGGTAGCGCCCAGCTCCTACAATGAGCAGTTCTTC
TRBD1 | . | TRBJ1-2 | TRBV4-3 | CASSPDREYGYTF | TGCGCCAGCAGTCCAGACAGGGAATATGGCTACACCTTC